Shown below are 21 T cell receptor beta chains from a single sample sequenced in a study of naive and memory T cell subsets. Study-level points and caveats: A few larger clonotypes appeared in naive repertoires, especially CD8, possibly memory cells re-expressing CD45RA.

No antigen is known for these receptors. Two oligonucleotides, mixed equimolar, formed the beta constant-region primer covering TRBC1 and TRBC2. Nested alpha and beta constant-region primers with the SP2 primer drove four PCR rounds on ligated cDNA. TCRdb re-analysed the UMI-ligation and nested PCR reads in MiXCR, keeping a single row per CDR3 protein. The table lists over 110,000 distinct CDR3 sequences, about 20% of them singletons. Specimen: naive CD8+ T cells from blood. These receptors were collected from a human donor in good health.

This chain joins TRBV5-4 and TRBJ2-3; D perhaps matches TRBD2 (6 bases). The CDR3 has 16 residues. Germline V CDR1 and CDR2: SGHNT, YYREEE (reference sequence). V was clipped by 3 bases and J by 2 bases, with 16 bases between them. The CDR3 DNA is TGTGCCAGCAGCTGGATTTCTGGCGGGATCACAGATACGCAGTATTTT. Translation gives CASSWISGGITDTQYF. The whole variable domain, filled in from reference TRBV5-4 and TRBJ2-3, reads ETGVTQSPTHLIKTRGQQVTLRCSSQSGHNTVSWYQQALGQGPQFIFQYYREEENGRGNFPPRFSGLQFPNYSSELNVNALELDDSALYLCASSWISGGITDTQYFGPGTRLTVL.

Details on this clonotype: Given a much more abundant clone one base away, this may be a read error. The gene calls are TRBV27 and TRBJ1-5, with 7 bases that match TRBD1. Germline V gives CDR1 MNHEY, CDR2 SMNVEV (reference sequence). This CDR3 is 14 amino acids long. CDR3 sequence reads: CASRARTGNQSQHF. The CDR3 coding sequence is TGTGCCAGCAGGGCGCGGACAGGCAATCAGTCCCAGCATTTT.

The CDR3 DNA is TGTGCCAGCAGCTTACAGGCCCAAGAGACCCAGTACTTC. It is translated as CASSLQAQETQYF. The chain is built from TRBV7-6 and TRBJ2-5; D is undetermined. The CDR3 has 13 amino acids. Germline V lookup: CDR1 SGHVS, CDR2 FNYEAQ. The V gene lost 2 bases and the J gene lost 1 base, with 5 bases spanning the gap.

The chain links TRBV7-9 to TRBJ1-5; 9 bases agree with TRBD1. This CDR3 is 18 amino acids long. CDR1 is SEHNR and CDR2 is FQNEAQ in the germline V gene (reference sequence). V lost 5 bases to trimming and J lost 0 bases; unmatched junction nucleotides: 11. The CDR3: CASSPADRGEYSNQPQHF. The CDR3 region has the DNA TGTGCCAGCAGCCCCGCGGACAGGGGCGAATATAGCAATCAGCCCCAGCATTTT.

This sequence joins TRBV29-1 and TRBJ2-7; 7 nucleotides match TRBD1. Germline V lookup: CDR1 SQVTM, CDR2 ANQGSEA. The V and J ends lost 5 bases and 2 bases, in that order; junction bases with no gene match: 6. The CDR3 consists of 13 residues. CDR3 in amino acids: CSVTRDSPYEQYF. In DNA, the CDR3 is TGCAGCGTTACCCGGGACAGCCCCTACGAGCAGTACTTC.

This rearrangement joins TRBV29-1 to TRBJ2-7; D is perhaps TRBD1 (6 bases). Germline V lookup: CDR1 SQVTM, CDR2 ANQGSEA. The CDR3 spans 12 residues. The V and J ends lost 3 bases and 5 bases respectively, with 11 bases between them. The CDR3 DNA reads TGCAGCGTTGAGGACAGACAGGACGAGCAGTACTTC. Protein sequence: CSVEDRQDEQYF.

This clonotype was found a few times. J is TRBJ2-3 and V is TRBV28; TRBD2 matches 16 bases. Trimming removed 5 bases from V and 0 bases from J; junction bases left unmatched: 5. CDR3 size: 18 residues. From germline, CDR1 is MDHEN and CDR2 SYDVKM. The DNA for the CDR3 is TGTGCCAGCAGTCCGGGGACTAGCGGGAGGGAAAGCACAGATACGCAGTATTTT. Translation: CASSPGTSGRESTDTQYF.

The genes are TRBV7-9 and TRBJ1-1; D not resolved. CDR1 is SEHNR and CDR2 is FQNEAQ in the germline V gene (reference sequence). The V gene lost 6 bases and the J gene lost 1 base, with 12 bases spanning the gap. CDR3 length: 14 amino acids. The CDR3 coding sequence is TGTGCCAGCAGATCGGGATTCCGGAACACTGAAGCTTTCTTT. Amino acids: CASRSGFRNTEAFF. Supplemented by reference TRBV7-9 and TRBJ1-1, the full variable domain reads DTGVSQNPRHKITKRGQNVTFRCDPISEHNRLYWYRQTLGQGPEFLTYFQNEAQLEKSRLLSDRFSAERPKGSFSTLEIQRTEQGDSAMYLCASRSGFRNTEAFFGQGTRLTVV.

This clonotype was found a few times. The chain carries TRBV7-9 and TRBJ2-1, with D perhaps matching TRBD2 (5 bases). The V end lost 4 bases, the J end lost 8 bases, and 21 bases lay between the germline ends. The CDR3 runs to 16 residues. Germline values: CDR1 SEHNR, CDR2 FQNEAQ (reference sequence). This chain's CDR3 is CASSSTPSSSGDEQFF. DNA of the CDR3: TGTGCCAGCAGCTCGACACCATCTAGCTCTGGCGATGAGCAGTTCTTC.

This clonotype turned up a few times. The chain couples TRBV28 to TRBJ2-4; 12 bases match TRBD2. The trim removed 6 bases at V and 1 base at J, leaving 13 bases unmatched. Germline CDR1 is MDHEN and CDR2 is SYDVKM. The CDR3 runs to 19 residues. CDR3 DNA: TGTGCCAGCAGAGGGGAGGCTAGCGGGAGGGTAATGGCCAAAAACATTCAGTACTTC. Amino acid sequence: CASRGEASGRVMAKNIQYF.

This clonotype showed up just a few times. The rearrangement joins TRBV7-9 to TRBJ1-2; D might be TRBD1 (5 bases). The germline V and J ends were trimmed by 4 bases and 3 bases, with 18 bases remaining between them. The V gene's germline CDR1 is SEHNR and CDR2 FQNEAQ (reference sequence). The CDR3 length is 16 residues. The CDR3 spells CASSWNGAGPHYGYTF. In nucleotides, the CDR3 is TGTGCCAGCAGCTGGAACGGGGCGGGCCCGCACTATGGCTACACCTTC.

The J gene is TRBJ1-2, the V gene TRBV6-6, with 7 bases lining up with TRBD1. J lost 4 bases, V lost 4 bases, and 6 bases had no gene match. The length of the CDR3 is 14 residues. Per germline, CDR1 MNHNY and CDR2 SVGAGI (reference sequence). The DNA for the CDR3 is TGTGCCAGCAGTTTCACCCGGGACAGCTATGGCTACACCTTC. Translating it yields CASSFTRDSYGYTF.

This clonotype was detected a few times. This chain connects TRBV27 to TRBJ1-1; D unresolved. This CDR3 spans 11 amino acids. Germline V gives CDR1 MNHEY, CDR2 SMNVEV (reference sequence). V shed 7 bases and J shed 0 bases, with 3 bases lying between them. CDR3 sequence (DNA): TGTGCCAGCATTTTGAACACTGAAGCTTTCTTT. Translated: CASILNTEAFF.

The sample holds a few counts of this clonotype. The chain recombines TRBV5-6 with TRBJ2-4; 9 nucleotides agree with TRBD1. Trimming cost V 2 bases and J 7 bases; bases outside gene matches: 1. Per the germline V gene, CDR1 is SGHDT and CDR2 is YYEEEE. The CDR3 runs to 13 residues. CDR3 nucleotide sequence: TGTGCCAGCAGCTTTGGACAGGGGAACATTCAGTACTTC. This encodes CASSFGQGNIQYF.

This clonotype was counted only a few times. As DNA, the CDR3 is TGCAGTGCTACCCTGGGAGGTAATGAGCAGTTCTTC. Translation gives CSATLGGNEQFF. The rearrangement links TRBV20-1 to TRBJ2-1; D might be TRBD2 (6 bases). The CDR3 consists of 12 residues. Germline CDR1 DFQATT, CDR2 SNEGSKA (reference sequence). Trimming took off 4 bases at V and 7 bases at J, with 11 bases between the two ends.

This clonotype came up a few times. CDR3 nucleotide sequence: TGTGCCAGCAGCTTAGTTCAGGGGCGGAATGAGCAGTTCTTC. Protein: CASSLVQGRNEQFF. The V gene is TRBV7-9, the J gene TRBJ2-1; D perhaps matches TRBD1 (6 bases). V lost 1 base to trimming and J lost 7 bases, with 11 bases between them. Germline lookup yields CDR1 SEHNR and CDR2 FQNEAQ (reference sequence). The CDR3 is made up of 14 amino acids.

This clonotype was seen only a few times. The genes are TRBV6-5 and TRBJ2-1, with D perhaps TRBD2 (6 bases). The CDR3 is made up of 13 amino acids. V gave up 2 bases and J gave up 9 bases, with 11 bases separating them. Germline V CDR1 and CDR2: MNHEY, SVGAGI. CDR3 in DNA: TGTGCCAGCAGTTACGGGGGGATGAGTGAGCAGTTCTTC. Protein: CASSYGGMSEQFF.

The chain uses TRBV28 and TRBJ2-7; D gene ambiguous. The germline V gene has CDR1 MDHEN and CDR2 SYDVKM. Between the trimmed V and J ends, which lost 2 bases and 2 bases, there was a span of 4 bases. The CDR3 runs 12 residues. The CDR3 is CASSLGAYEQYF. In DNA form, the CDR3 reads TGTGCCAGCAGTTTAGGGGCCTACGAGCAGTACTTC.

The chain carries TRBV28 and TRBJ2-2; 8 bases line up with TRBD2. The CDR3 is made up of 13 amino acids. After removal of 3 bases from V and 7 bases from J, the junction contained 1 base not matched to a gene. Germline loops: CDR1 MDHEN, CDR2 SYDVKM. This CDR3 is CASSFAGGGELFF. The CDR3 nucleotides read TGTGCCAGCAGTTTTGCGGGAGGCGGGGAGCTGTTTTTT.

In its sample, this clonotype was seen a few times. The rearrangement uses TRBV4-1 and TRBJ2-7; D uncertain. Germline CDR1 MGHRA, CDR2 YSYEKL. V lost 2 bases to trimming and J lost 2 bases, with 13 bases between them. The CDR3 has 15 residues. CDR3 sequence: CASSQTRDHTYEQYF. CDR3 in DNA: TGCGCCAGCAGCCAAACTCGCGACCATACCTACGAGCAGTACTTC.

In this sample, this clonotype turned up a few times. The chain combines TRBV27 with TRBJ2-1; TRBD2 aligns across 7 bases. This CDR3 spans 17 amino acids. Trimming cost V 5 bases and J 5 bases; bases outside gene matches: 15. The germline V gene encodes CDR1 MNHEY and CDR2 SMNVEV (reference sequence). CDR3 sequence (DNA): TGTGCCAGCAGTATAGGACTAGTGAGGATTCCGGACAATGAGCAGTTCTTC. Protein sequence: CASSIGLVRIPDNEQFF.